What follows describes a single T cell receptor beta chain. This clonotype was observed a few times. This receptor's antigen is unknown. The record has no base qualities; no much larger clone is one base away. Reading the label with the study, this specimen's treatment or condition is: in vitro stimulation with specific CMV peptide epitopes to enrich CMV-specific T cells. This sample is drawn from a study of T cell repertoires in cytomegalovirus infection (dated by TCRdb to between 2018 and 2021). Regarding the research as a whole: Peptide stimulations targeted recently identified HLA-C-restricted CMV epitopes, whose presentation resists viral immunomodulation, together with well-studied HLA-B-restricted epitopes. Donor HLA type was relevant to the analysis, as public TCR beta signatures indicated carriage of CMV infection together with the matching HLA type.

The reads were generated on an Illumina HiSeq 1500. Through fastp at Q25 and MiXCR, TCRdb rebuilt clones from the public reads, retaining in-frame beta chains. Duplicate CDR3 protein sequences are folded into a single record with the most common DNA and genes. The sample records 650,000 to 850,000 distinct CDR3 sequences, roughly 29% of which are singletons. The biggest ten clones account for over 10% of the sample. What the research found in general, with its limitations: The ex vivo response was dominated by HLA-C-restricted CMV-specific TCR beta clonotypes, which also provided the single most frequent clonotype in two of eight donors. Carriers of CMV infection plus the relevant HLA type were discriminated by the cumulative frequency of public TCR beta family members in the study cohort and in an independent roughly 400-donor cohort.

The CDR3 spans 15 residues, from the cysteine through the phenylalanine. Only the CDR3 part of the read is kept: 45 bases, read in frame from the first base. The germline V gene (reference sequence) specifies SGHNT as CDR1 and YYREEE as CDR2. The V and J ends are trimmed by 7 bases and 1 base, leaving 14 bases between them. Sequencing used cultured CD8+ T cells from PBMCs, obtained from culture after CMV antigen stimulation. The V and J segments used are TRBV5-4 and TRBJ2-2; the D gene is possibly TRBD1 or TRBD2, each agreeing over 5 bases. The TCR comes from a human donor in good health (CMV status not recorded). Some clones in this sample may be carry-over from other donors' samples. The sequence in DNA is TGTGCCAGCGGATACGGGACGGTGAACACCGGGGAGCTGTTTTTT. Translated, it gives CASGYGTVNTGELFF.